The clone carrying this T cell receptor beta chain was counted at least ten times. This record belongs to a study of T cell repertoires in cytomegalovirus infection. Overall study context: Public TCR beta signatures were indicative of both CMV infection and a matching HLA type.

TCRdb passed the reads through MiXCR, listing each CDR3 protein once. The sample lists around 630,000 distinct CDR3 sequences; 20% to 25% were seen once. V trimming: 3 bases; J trimming: 1 base; junction bases outside the gene matches: 10. The CDR3 contains 18 residues. In germline, CDR1 is SEHNR, CDR2 FQNEAQ (reference sequence). This chain connects TRBV7-9 to TRBJ1-5, with 9 bases fitting TRBD1. Material: CD8+ T cells from PBMCs. The sequence was collected from a human donor in good health (CMV status not recorded). Some clones in this sample may be carry-over from other donors' samples. CDR3 coding DNA: TGTGCCAGCAGCTTGGACGTCCCGGACAGGGGAAGCAATCAGCCCCAGCATTTT. Its translation is CASSLDVPDRGSNQPQHF. Variable domain in full (rest from reference TRBV7-9 and TRBJ1-5): DTGVSQNPRHKITKRGQNVTFRCDPISEHNRLYWYRQTLGQGPEFLTYFQNEAQLEKSRLLSDRFSAERPKGSFSTLEIQRTEQGDSAMYLCASSLDVPDRGSNQPQHFGDGTRLSIL.